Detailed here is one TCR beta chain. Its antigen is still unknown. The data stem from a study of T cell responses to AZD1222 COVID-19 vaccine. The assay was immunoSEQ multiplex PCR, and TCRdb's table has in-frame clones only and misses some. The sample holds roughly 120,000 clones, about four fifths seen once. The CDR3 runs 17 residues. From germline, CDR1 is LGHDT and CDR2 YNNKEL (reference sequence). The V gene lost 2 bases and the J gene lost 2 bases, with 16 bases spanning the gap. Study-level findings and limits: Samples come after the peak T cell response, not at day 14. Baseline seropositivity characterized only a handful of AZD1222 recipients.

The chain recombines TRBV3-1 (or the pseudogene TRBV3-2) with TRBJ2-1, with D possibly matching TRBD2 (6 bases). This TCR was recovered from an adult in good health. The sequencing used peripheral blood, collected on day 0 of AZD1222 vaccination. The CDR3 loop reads CASSQLNAGITYNEQFF. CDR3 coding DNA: TGTGCCAGCAGCCAACTAAATGCGGGGATTACCTACAATGAGCAGTTCTTC.